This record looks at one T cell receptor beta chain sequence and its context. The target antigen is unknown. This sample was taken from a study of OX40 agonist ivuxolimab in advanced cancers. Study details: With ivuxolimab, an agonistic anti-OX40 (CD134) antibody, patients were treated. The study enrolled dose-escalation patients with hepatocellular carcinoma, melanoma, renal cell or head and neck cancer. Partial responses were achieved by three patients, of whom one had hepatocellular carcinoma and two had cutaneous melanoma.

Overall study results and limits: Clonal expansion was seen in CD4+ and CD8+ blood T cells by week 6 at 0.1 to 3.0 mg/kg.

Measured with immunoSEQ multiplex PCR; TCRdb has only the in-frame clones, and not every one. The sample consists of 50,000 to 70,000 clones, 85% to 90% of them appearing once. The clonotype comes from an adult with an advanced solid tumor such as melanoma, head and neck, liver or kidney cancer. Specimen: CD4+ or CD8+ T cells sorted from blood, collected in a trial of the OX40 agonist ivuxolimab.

The CDR3 DNA is TGCAGCGATGGGAGGGTAAATGAGCAGTTCTTC. Residues: CSDGRVNEQFF. The V gene is TRBV29-1, the J gene TRBJ2-1; 7 bases agree with TRBD2. J gave up 7 bases and V 7 bases, and 4 bases lay outside the gene matches. The germline CDR1 and CDR2 sequences are SQVTM and ANQGSEA. The CDR3 sequence is 11 residues long.